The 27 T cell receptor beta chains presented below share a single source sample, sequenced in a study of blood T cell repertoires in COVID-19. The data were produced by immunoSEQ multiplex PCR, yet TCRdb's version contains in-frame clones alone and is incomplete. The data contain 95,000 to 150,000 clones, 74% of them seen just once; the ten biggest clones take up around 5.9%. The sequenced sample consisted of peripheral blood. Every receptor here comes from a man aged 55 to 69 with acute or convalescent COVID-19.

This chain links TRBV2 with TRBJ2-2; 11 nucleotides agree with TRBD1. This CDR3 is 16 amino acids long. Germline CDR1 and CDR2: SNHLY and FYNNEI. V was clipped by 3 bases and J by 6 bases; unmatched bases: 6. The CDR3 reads CASSEGTGGSAGELFF. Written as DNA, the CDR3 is TGTGCCAGCAGTGAGGGGACAGGGGGTTCTGCCGGGGAGCTGTTTTTT.

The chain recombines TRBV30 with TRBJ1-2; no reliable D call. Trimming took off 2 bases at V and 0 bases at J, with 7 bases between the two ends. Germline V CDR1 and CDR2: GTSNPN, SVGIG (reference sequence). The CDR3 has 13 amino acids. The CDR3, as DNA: TGTGCCTGGAGTTTCGCAGCTAACTATGGCTACACCTTC. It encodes CAWSFAANYGYTF.

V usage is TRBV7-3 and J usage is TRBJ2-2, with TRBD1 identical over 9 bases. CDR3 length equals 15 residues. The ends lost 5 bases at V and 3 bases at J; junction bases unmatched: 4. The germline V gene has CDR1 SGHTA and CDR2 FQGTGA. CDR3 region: CASSKDRGYTGELFF. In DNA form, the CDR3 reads TGTGCCAGCAGCAAGGACAGGGGTTACACCGGGGAGCTGTTTTTT. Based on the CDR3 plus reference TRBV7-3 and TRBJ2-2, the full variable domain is GAGVSQTPSNKVTEKGKYVELRCDPISGHTALYWYRQSLGQGPEFLIYFQGTGAADDSGLPNDRFFAVRPEGSVSTLKIQRTERGDSAVYLCASSKDRGYTGELFFGEGSRLTVL.

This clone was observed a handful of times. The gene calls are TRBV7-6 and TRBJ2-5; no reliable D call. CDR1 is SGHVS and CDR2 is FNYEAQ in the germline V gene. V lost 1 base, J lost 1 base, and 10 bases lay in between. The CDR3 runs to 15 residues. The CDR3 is CASSLGALSQETQYF. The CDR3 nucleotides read TGTGCCAGCAGCTTAGGAGCTCTGTCCCAAGAGACCCAGTACTTC.

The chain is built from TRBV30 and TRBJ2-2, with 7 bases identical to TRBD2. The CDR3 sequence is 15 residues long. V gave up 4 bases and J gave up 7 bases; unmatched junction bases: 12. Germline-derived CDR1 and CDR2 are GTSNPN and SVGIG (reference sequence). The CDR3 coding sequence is TGTGCCTGGAATGGAGGGGCGGGGGTAAACGGGGAGCTGTTTTTT. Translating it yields CAWNGGAGVNGELFF.

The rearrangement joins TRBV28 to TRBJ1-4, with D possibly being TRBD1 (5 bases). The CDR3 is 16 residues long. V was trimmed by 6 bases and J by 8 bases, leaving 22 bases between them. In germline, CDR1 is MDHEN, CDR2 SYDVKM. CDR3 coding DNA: TGTGCCAGCAGGTCCGCAGGGTTCGGAATTCAGGAAAAACTGTTTTTT. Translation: CASRSAGFGIQEKLFF.

CDR3 DNA sequence: TGTGCCGCACAGGCCCCTTCGGCGGGAGGGGGACACGGCTACACCTTC. The encoded protein is CAAQAPSAGGGHGYTF. The rearrangement links TRBV28 to TRBJ1-2; D is perhaps TRBD1 (6 bases). The germline V gene encodes CDR1 MDHEN and CDR2 SYDVKM. This CDR3 region has 16 residues. Trimming pared 11 bases from V and 8 bases from J, leaving 30 bases between.

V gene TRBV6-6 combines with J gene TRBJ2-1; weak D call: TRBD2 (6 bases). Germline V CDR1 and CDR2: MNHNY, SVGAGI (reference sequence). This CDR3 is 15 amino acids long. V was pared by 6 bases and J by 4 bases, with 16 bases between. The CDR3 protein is CASRQPGLGYNEQFF. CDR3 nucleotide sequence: TGTGCCAGCAGGCAACCGGGACTGGGTTACAATGAGCAGTTCTTC.

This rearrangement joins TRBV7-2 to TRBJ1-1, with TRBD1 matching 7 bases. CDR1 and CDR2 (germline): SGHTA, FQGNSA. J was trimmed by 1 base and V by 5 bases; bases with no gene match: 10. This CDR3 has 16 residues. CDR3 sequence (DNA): TGTGCCAGCAGCCCCCGACCAGGGGGGAGGAACACTGAAGCTTTCTTT. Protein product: CASSPRPGGRNTEAFF.

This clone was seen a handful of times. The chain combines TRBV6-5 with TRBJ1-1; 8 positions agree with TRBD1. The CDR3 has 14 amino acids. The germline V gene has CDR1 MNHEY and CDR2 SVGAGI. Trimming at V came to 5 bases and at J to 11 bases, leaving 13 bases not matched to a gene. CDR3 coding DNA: TGTGCCAGCAGTCTCCGACAGGGGCCGGTAAAGGCTTTCTTT. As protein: CASSLRQGPVKAFF.

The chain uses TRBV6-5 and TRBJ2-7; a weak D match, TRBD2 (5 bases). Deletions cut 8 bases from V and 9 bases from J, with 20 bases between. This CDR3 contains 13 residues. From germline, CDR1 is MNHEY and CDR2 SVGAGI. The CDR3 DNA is TGTGCCAGCTCCCCAAATGAGCGGACTCCGCAGTACTTC. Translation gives CASSPNERTPQYF.

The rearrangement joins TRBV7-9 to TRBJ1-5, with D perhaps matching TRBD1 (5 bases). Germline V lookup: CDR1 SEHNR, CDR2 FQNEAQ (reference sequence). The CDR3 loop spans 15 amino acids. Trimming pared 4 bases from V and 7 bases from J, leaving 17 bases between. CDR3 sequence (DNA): TGTGCCAGCAGCTCCCAGGGAGGGAGGATCCAGCCCCAGCATTTT. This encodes CASSSQGGRIQPQHF. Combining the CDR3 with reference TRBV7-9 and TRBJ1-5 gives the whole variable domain DTGVSQNPRHKITKRGQNVTFRCDPISEHNRLYWYRQTLGQGPEFLTYFQNEAQLEKSRLLSDRFSAERPKGSFSTLEIQRTEQGDSAMYLCASSSQGGRIQPQHFGDGTRLSIL.

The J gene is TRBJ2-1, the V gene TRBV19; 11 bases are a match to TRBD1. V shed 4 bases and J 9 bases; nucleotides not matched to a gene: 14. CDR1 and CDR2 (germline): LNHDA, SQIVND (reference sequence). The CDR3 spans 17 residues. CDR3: CASSNQKVGQGGGEQFF. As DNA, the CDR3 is TGTGCCAGTAGTAATCAAAAGGTGGGACAGGGGGGCGGTGAGCAGTTCTTC.

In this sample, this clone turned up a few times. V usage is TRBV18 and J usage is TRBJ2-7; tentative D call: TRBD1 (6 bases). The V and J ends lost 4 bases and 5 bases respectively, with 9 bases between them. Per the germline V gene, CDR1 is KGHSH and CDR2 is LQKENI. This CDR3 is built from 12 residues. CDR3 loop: CASSRPGDEQYF. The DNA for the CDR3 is TGTGCCAGCTCACGCCCAGGGGACGAGCAGTACTTC.

CDR3 residues: CASSPGTGGKNEQYF. CDR3 coding DNA: TGTGCCAGCAGCCCCGGGACAGGGGGAAAAAACGAGCAGTACTTC. This sequence joins TRBV7-9 and TRBJ2-7; 11 bases are a match to TRBD1. V gave up 5 bases and J gave up 5 bases; unmatched junction bases: 8. Germline V CDR1 and CDR2: SEHNR, FQNEAQ (reference sequence). The CDR3 covers 15 residues.

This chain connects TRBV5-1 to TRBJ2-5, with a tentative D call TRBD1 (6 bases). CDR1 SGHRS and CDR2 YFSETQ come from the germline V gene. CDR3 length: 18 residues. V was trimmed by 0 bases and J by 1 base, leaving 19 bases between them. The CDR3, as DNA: TGCGCCAGCAGCTTGGTTAGCGTCAGGGGCTCCCTCCAAGAGACCCAGTACTTC. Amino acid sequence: CASSLVSVRGSLQETQYF.

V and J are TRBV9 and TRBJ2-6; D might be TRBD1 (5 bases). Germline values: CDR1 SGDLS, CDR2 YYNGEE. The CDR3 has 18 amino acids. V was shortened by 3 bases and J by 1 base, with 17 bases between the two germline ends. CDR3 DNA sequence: TGTGCCAGCAGCGCTCGATTGGACATAGAGTCTGGGGCCAACGTCCTGACTTTC. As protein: CASSARLDIESGANVLTF. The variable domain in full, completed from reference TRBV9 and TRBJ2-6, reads DSGVTQTPKHLITATGQRVTLRCSPRSGDLSVYWYQQSLDQGLQFLIQYYNGEERAKGNILERFSAQQFPDLHSELNLSSLELGDSALYFCASSARLDIESGANVLTFGAGSRLTVL.

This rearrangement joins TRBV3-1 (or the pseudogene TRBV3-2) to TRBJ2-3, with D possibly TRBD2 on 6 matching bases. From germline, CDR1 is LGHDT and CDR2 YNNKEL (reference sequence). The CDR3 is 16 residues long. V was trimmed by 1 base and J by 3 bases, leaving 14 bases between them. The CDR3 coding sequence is TGTGCCAGCAGCCAAGTATCTCCTCGGGGGACAGATACGCAGTATTTT. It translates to CASSQVSPRGTDTQYF.

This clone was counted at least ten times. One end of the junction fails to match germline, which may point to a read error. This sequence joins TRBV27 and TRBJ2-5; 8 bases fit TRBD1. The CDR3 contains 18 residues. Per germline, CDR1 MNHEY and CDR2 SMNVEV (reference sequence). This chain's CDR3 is CASSLSPTTGVSQETQYF. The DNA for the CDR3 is TGTGCCAGCAGCTTATCCCCCACGACAGGGGTTTCCCAAGAGACCCAGTACTTC.

The DNA for the CDR3 is TGTGCCAGCAGTATAACGACGGGCGAGCAGTACTTC. Protein sequence: CASSITTGEQYF. The J gene is TRBJ2-7, the V gene TRBV7-9, with unresolved D. Looked up from germline, CDR1 is SEHNR and CDR2 is FQNEAQ (reference sequence). The CDR3 has 12 amino acids. V lost 6 bases and J 6 bases, leaving 12 bases between the germline ends.

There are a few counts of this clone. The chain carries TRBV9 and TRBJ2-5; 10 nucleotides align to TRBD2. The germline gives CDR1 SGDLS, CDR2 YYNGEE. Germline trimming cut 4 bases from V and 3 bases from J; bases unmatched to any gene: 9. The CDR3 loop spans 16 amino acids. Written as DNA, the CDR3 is TGTGCCAGCAGCACCGGACTAGCGGCCCCCAAAGAGACCCAGTACTTC. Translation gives CASSTGLAAPKETQYF.

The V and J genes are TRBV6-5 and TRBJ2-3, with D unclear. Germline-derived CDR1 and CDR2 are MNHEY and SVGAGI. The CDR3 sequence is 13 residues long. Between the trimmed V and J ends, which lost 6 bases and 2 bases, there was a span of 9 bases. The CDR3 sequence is CASRPYSTDTQYF. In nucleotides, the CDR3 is TGTGCCAGCAGACCCTACTCCACAGATACGCAGTATTTT.

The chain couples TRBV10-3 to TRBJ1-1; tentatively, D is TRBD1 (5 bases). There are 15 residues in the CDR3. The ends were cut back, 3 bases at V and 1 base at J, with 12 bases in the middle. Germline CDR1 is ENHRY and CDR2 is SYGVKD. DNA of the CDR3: TGTGCCATCAGTGAAACCGGGACTAGGAACACTGAAGCTTTCTTT. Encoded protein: CAISETGTRNTEAFF.

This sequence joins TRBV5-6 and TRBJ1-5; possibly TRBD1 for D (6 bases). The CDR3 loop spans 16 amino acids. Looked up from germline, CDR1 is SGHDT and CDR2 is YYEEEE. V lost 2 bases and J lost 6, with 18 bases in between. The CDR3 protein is CASSFGRGASTQPQHF. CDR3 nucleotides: TGTGCCAGCAGCTTTGGGAGGGGGGCATCCACTCAGCCCCAGCATTTT. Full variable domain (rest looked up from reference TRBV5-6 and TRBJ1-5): DAGVTQSPTHLIKTRGQQVTLRCSPKSGHDTVSWYQQALGQGPQFIFQYYEEEERQRGNFPDRFSGHQFPNYSSELNVNALLLGDSALYLCASSFGRGASTQPQHFGDGTRLSIL.

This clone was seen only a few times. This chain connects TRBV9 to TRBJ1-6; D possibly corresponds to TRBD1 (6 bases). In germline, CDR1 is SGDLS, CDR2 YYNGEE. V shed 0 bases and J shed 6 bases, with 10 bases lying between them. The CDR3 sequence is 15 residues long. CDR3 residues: CASSVGQESNSPLHF. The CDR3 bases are TGTGCCAGCAGCGTAGGACAGGAGAGTAATTCACCCCTCCACTTT.

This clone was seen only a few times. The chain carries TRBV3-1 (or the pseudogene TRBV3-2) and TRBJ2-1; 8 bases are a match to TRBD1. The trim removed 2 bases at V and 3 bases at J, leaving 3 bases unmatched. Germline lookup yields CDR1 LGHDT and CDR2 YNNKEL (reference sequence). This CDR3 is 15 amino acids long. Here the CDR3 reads CASSQSDRDYNEQFF. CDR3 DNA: TGTGCCAGCAGCCAATCGGACAGGGACTACAATGAGCAGTTCTTC.

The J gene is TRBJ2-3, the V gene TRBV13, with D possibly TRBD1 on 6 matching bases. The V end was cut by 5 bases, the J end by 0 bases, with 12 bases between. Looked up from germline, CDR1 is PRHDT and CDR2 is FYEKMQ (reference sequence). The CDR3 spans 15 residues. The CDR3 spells CASSLRDISTDTQYF. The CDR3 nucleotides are TGTGCCAGCAGCCTCCGGGACATTAGCACAGATACGCAGTATTTT.